This passage covers 30 T cell receptor beta chains from one sample sequenced in a study of cytomegalovirus exposure and HLA in healthy donors. The PCR made use of 60 Vbeta and 13 Jbeta primers. Libraries were prepared by immunoSEQ multiplex PCR; TCRdb keeps only in-frame clonotypes and omits some of them. This table has 35,000 to 45,000 clones, about 47% appearing once. The source material was PBMCs. Receptors originate from a human donor in good health.

The V call is TRBV7-9, the J call TRBJ2-7, with 10 nucleotides matching TRBD2. The CDR3 totals 15 residues. Germline V CDR1 and CDR2: SEHNR, FQNEAQ (reference sequence). V trimming: 4 bases; J trimming: 1 base; junction bases outside the gene matches: 4. Here the CDR3 DNA reads TGTGCCAGCAGCTATCTAGCGGGAGTGTCCTACGAGCAGTACTTC. As protein: CASSYLAGVSYEQYF.

The J gene is TRBJ2-7, the V gene TRBV19, with D tentatively TRBD1 (6 bases). The CDR3 runs to 13 residues. V was pared by 5 bases and J by 3 bases, with 11 bases between. Germline assignment: CDR1 LNHDA and CDR2 SQIVND (reference sequence). CDR3 loop: CASSPGQIYEQYF. The CDR3 DNA reads as TGTGCCAGTAGTCCTGGACAGATCTACGAGCAGTACTTC. Complete variable domain (other parts from reference TRBV19 and TRBJ2-7): DGGITQSPKYLFRKEGQNVTLSCEQNLNHDAMYWYRQDPGQGLRLIYYSQIVNDFQKGDIAEGYSVSREKKESFPLTVTSAQKNPTAFYLCASSPGQIYEQYFGPGTRLTVT.

This clone occurred a few times. The chain recombines TRBV27 with TRBJ2-3, with 9 bases aligning to TRBD2. The CDR3 spans 15 residues. Germline CDR1 MNHEY, CDR2 SMNVEV (reference sequence). J lost 4 bases, V lost 2 bases, and 4 bases had no gene match. The CDR3 here is CASSLIAGVADTQYF. The CDR3, as DNA: TGTGCCAGCAGTTTAATAGCGGGAGTTGCAGATACGCAGTATTTT.

The V call is TRBV27, the J call TRBJ1-5, with D possibly TRBD1 on 5 matching bases. The V gene lost 3 bases and the J gene lost 1 base, with 10 bases spanning the gap. Germline V gene sequence: CDR1 MNHEY, CDR2 SMNVEV (reference sequence). The CDR3 covers 15 residues. CDR3 coding DNA: TGTGCCAGCAGTTTCCGGGGGATAAGCAATCAGCCCCAGCATTTT. Protein sequence: CASSFRGISNQPQHF.

The sample holds a few counts of this clone. The J gene is TRBJ1-5, the V gene TRBV7-8, with a tentative D call TRBD1 (5 bases). The CDR3 runs to 12 residues. Germline CDR1 reads SGHVS; CDR2 reads FQNEAQ. With 5 bases removed from V and 10 bases from J, the gap between germline ends came to 12 bases. CDR3: CASSMGGDPQHF. CDR3 bases: TGTGCCAGCAGCATGGGGGGGGATCCCCAGCATTTT.

Written as DNA, the CDR3 is TGTGCCAGCAGGACCGGGACAGGGAATCAGCCCCAGCATTTT. It translates to CASRTGTGNQPQHF. The chain employs TRBV6-5 and TRBJ1-5; 9 nucleotides line up with TRBD1. Germline CDR1 and CDR2: MNHEY and SVGAGI. This CDR3 is built from 14 residues. After removal of 6 bases from V and 4 bases from J, the junction contained 4 bases not matched to a gene.

The chain recombines TRBV10-3 with TRBJ2-1; possible D gene TRBD2, 7 bases. V shed 1 base and J shed 0 bases, with 19 bases lying between them. The germline V gene encodes CDR1 ENHRY and CDR2 SYGVKD. The CDR3 spans 19 residues. CDR3 in DNA: TGTGCCATCAGTGAGTGGACTAGGGACATAAGACTCTCCTACAATGAGCAGTTCTTC. Protein sequence: CAISEWTRDIRLSYNEQFF.

The count of this clone is one. The gene calls are TRBV7-2 and TRBJ1-1; D is perhaps TRBD1 (5 bases). V dropped 3 bases and J dropped 1 base, with 9 bases sitting between them. CDR1 is SGHTA, CDR2 FQGNSA, per germline. CDR3 size: 14 residues. Here the CDR3 reads CASSFQRGNTEAFF. For the CDR3, the DNA is TGTGCCAGCAGCTTCCAAAGGGGGAACACTGAAGCTTTCTTT.

The chain combines TRBV27 with TRBJ1-1; possible D gene TRBD1, 6 bases. This CDR3 is 15 amino acids long. The germline V gene encodes CDR1 MNHEY and CDR2 SMNVEV (reference sequence). The V end was cut by 5 bases, the J end by 0 bases, with 13 bases between. The CDR3 loop reads CASSPLGAMNTEAFF. In DNA, the CDR3 is TGTGCCAGCAGTCCACTGGGGGCCATGAACACTGAAGCTTTCTTT.

The chain employs TRBV7-2 and TRBJ1-6, with 7 bases that match TRBD1. This CDR3 spans 15 amino acids. V shed 0 bases, J shed 7 bases, and the junction held 3 bases outside the gene matches. Per the germline V gene, CDR1 is SGHTA and CDR2 is FQGNSA. For the CDR3, the DNA is TGTGCCAGCAGCTTAGCGGGGACAGAGAATTCACCCCTCCACTTT. Translated: CASSLAGTENSPLHF.

The chain uses TRBV27 and TRBJ2-5; 8 bases are a match to TRBD2. This CDR3 is 15 amino acids long. Losses at the gene ends were 4 bases for V and 6 bases for J; bases not matched to a gene: 10. Per the germline V gene, CDR1 is MNHEY and CDR2 is SMNVEV (reference sequence). Here the CDR3 DNA reads TGTGCCAGCAGTTCGGGCGGGGGGCTAGAAAAGACCCAGTACTTC. Protein: CASSSGGGLEKTQYF.

The chain combines TRBV5-1 with TRBJ2-7; tentative D call: TRBD1 (7 bases). This CDR3 contains 15 residues. V lost 3 bases to trimming and J lost 6 bases, with 19 bases between them. Germline V lookup: CDR1 SGHRS, CDR2 YFSETQ. As DNA, the CDR3 is TGCGCCAGCAGCTCTGCAGGGGGAGGATCGCGCGAGCAGTACTTC. Its translation is CASSSAGGGSREQYF.

This clone was recorded a few times. V gene TRBV18 combines with J gene TRBJ2-7; a weak D match, TRBD1 (5 bases). Trimming shortened V by 4 bases and J by 2 bases, and 9 bases separated the two germline ends. This CDR3 comprises 13 residues. Germline V CDR1 and CDR2: KGHSH, LQKENI. CDR3: CASSRTRTYEQYF. Written as DNA, the CDR3 is TGTGCCAGCTCACGGACACGGACCTACGAGCAGTACTTC.

This chain uses TRBV19 with TRBJ2-6; 8 nucleotides align to TRBD1. The V gene's germline CDR1 is LNHDA and CDR2 SQIVND (reference sequence). The CDR3 sequence is 20 residues long. J gave up 0 bases and V 1 base, and 11 bases lay outside the gene matches. CDR3 nucleotides: TGTGCCAGTAGTATAGGAACAGACAGGGGAAGGGCCTCTGGGGCCAACGTCCTGACTTTC. This sequence encodes CASSIGTDRGRASGANVLTF.

V gene TRBV11-2 combines with J gene TRBJ2-4, with no clear D. V was pared by 0 bases and J by 2 bases, with 11 bases between. The CDR3 runs 16 residues. From germline, CDR1 is SGHAT and CDR2 FQNNGV. CDR3 in DNA: TGTGCCAGCAGCTTAGACATCCTACCTACCAAAAACATTCAGTACTTC. This sequence encodes CASSLDILPTKNIQYF.

This clone has just a few counts. This CDR3 reads CASSPLLGLVRTGELFF. The CDR3 DNA reads TGTGCCAGCTCACCACTCCTAGGACTAGTGAGAACCGGGGAGCTGTTTTTT. The rearrangement uses TRBV18 and TRBJ2-2; 7 bases map to TRBD2. After removal of 1 base from V and 5 bases from J, the junction contained 10 bases not matched to a gene. The CDR3 consists of 17 residues. Germline V lookup: CDR1 KGHSH, CDR2 LQKENI. The full variable domain, its missing parts supplied by reference TRBV18 and TRBJ2-2, is NAGVMQNPRHLVRRRGQEARLRCSPMKGHSHVYWYRQLPEEGLKFMVYLQKENIIDESGMPKERFSAEFPKEGPSILRIQQVVRGDSAAYFCASSPLLGLVRTGELFFGEGSRLTVL.

The rearrangement links TRBV6-1 to TRBJ1-5; 7 bases map to TRBD1. The CDR3 is 15 residues long. Germline V lookup: CDR1 MNHNS, CDR2 SASEGT. V lost 2 bases, J lost 4 bases, and 5 bases stayed unmatched. The CDR3 reads CASSETQGENQPQHF. The DNA for the CDR3 is TGTGCCAGCAGTGAAACCCAGGGGGAGAATCAGCCCCAGCATTTT.

This clone was recorded a few times. The V and J genes are TRBV9 and TRBJ1-6; TRBD1 aligns across 8 bases. V dropped 2 bases and J dropped 10; count of bases not matched to a gene: 5. The CDR3 totals 14 residues. Germline V lookup: CDR1 SGDLS, CDR2 YYNGEE. CDR3 nucleotides: TGTGCCAGCAGCGTCACAGGGGGGGGATCACCCCTCCACTTT. Its translation is CASSVTGGGSPLHF.

A few counts support this clone. The chain employs TRBV7-9 and TRBJ1-1; D perhaps matches TRBD1 (5 bases). The CDR3 length is 18 residues. With 7 bases removed from V and 0 bases from J, the gap between germline ends came to 24 bases. In germline, CDR1 is SEHNR, CDR2 FQNEAQ (reference sequence). The CDR3 sequence is CASNRRKDPFLLNTEAFF. Here the CDR3 DNA reads TGTGCCAGCAACAGGAGAAAGGACCCATTTTTGCTGAACACTGAAGCTTTCTTT.

In DNA form, the CDR3 reads TGTGCCAGCAGGCCGGGACAAGTCTTTGGAAACACCATATATTTT. This encodes CASRPGQVFGNTIYF. The J gene is TRBJ1-3, the V gene TRBV7-9; a possible D gene is TRBD1 (6 bases). The germline gives CDR1 SEHNR, CDR2 FQNEAQ (reference sequence). This CDR3 comprises 15 residues. Trimming took 6 bases from V and 3 from J, leaving 15 bases between them. Complete variable domain (other parts from reference TRBV7-9 and TRBJ1-3): DTGVSQNPRHKITKRGQNVTFRCDPISEHNRLYWYRQTLGQGPEFLTYFQNEAQLEKSRLLSDRFSAERPKGSFSTLEIQRTEQGDSAMYLCASRPGQVFGNTIYFGEGSWLTVV.

This sequence joins TRBV9 and TRBJ2-3, with TRBD1 identical over 9 bases. This CDR3 is built from 14 residues. Germline CDR1 reads SGDLS; CDR2 reads YYNGEE. V lost 6 bases and J lost 1; bases outside the gene matches: 3. The CDR3 spells CASNTGGRTDTQYF. The CDR3 nucleotides are TGTGCCAGCAATACAGGGGGCCGCACAGATACGCAGTATTTT. Complete variable domain (other parts from reference TRBV9 and TRBJ2-3): DSGVTQTPKHLITATGQRVTLRCSPRSGDLSVYWYQQSLDQGLQFLIQYYNGEERAKGNILERFSAQQFPDLHSELNLSSLELGDSALYFCASNTGGRTDTQYFGPGTRLTVL.

The chain is built from TRBV18 and TRBJ1-5, with TRBD1 as a possible D gene (6 bases). CDR3 length: 14 residues. Germline CDR1 and CDR2: KGHSH and LQKENI. Trimming removed 2 bases from V and 4 bases from J, with 9 bases in between. In DNA form, the CDR3 reads TGTGCCAGCTCACCAAACGGACAGAATCAGCCCCAGCATTTT. Translated, it gives CASSPNGQNQPQHF.

J is TRBJ1-4 and V is TRBV18; 10 bases are shared with TRBD1. CDR1 and CDR2 (germline): KGHSH, LQKENI. With V trimmed by 4 bases and J by 2 bases, 13 bases remained unmatched. CDR3 length: 19 residues. CDR3 loop: CASSLRTGGRIVTNEKLFF. The CDR3 region has the DNA TGTGCCAGCTCACTGCGGACAGGGGGAAGAATTGTGACTAATGAAAAACTGTTTTTT.

The genes are TRBV7-2 and TRBJ1-2, with D perhaps TRBD1 (6 bases). The germline V and J ends were trimmed by 2 bases and 1 base, with 11 bases remaining between them. The CDR3 has 15 residues. Germline CDR1 reads SGHTA; CDR2 reads FQGNSA. The CDR3 DNA is TGTGCCAGCAGCTTACCGACAGGAGGTAACTATGGCTACACCTTC. Protein product: CASSLPTGGNYGYTF.

CDR3 amino acids: CASSVGQRLGETEAFF. The CDR3 DNA follows: TGTGCCAGCAGCGTAGGCCAGCGACTTGGAGAAACTGAAGCTTTCTTT. The V gene is TRBV9, the J gene TRBJ1-1; D unclear. Germline-derived CDR1 and CDR2 are SGDLS and YYNGEE. The CDR3 extends over 16 amino acids. The V and J ends lost 0 bases and 5 bases respectively, with 17 bases between them.

The chain recombines TRBV5-1 with TRBJ1-5, with D perhaps TRBD1 (6 bases). The CDR3 has 15 amino acids. V gave up 0 bases and J gave up 7 bases, with 14 bases separating them. Germline V CDR1 and CDR2: SGHRS, YFSETQ. CDR3 sequence: CASSLGTDFLQPQHF. The DNA of the CDR3 is TGCGCCAGCAGCTTGGGGACAGATTTCTTGCAGCCCCAGCATTTT.

This chain connects TRBV13 to TRBJ1-5; maybe TRBD1 (5 bases). The CDR3 length is 16 residues. With 5 bases removed from V and 2 bases from J, the gap between germline ends came to 16 bases. CDR1 is PRHDT, CDR2 FYEKMQ, per germline (reference sequence). The CDR3 protein is CASSDRRVAGNQPQHF. The CDR3 nucleotides are TGTGCCAGCAGCGACCGCAGGGTTGCCGGCAATCAGCCCCAGCATTTT.

This clone has just a few counts. The chain combines TRBV18 with TRBJ2-7, with 7 nucleotides matching TRBD1. With 0 bases clipped from V and 3 bases from J, the junction kept 8 bases outside the gene matches. This CDR3 spans 16 amino acids. The V gene's germline CDR1 is KGHSH and CDR2 LQKENI. CDR3 sequence reads: CASSPPPGQILYEQYF. In DNA form, the CDR3 reads TGTGCCAGCTCACCACCACCGGGACAGATCCTCTACGAGCAGTACTTC.

The rearrangement joins TRBV11-2 to TRBJ1-5; TRBD1 matches at 7 bases. Germline V gene data show CDR1 as SGHAT and CDR2 as FQNNGV. CDR3 size: 17 residues. After removal of 1 base from V and 0 bases from J, the junction contained 6 bases not matched to a gene. CDR3 DNA sequence: TGTGCCAGCAGCTTAGGGGTCGGGACAGATAGCAATCAGCCCCAGCATTTT. Its protein product is CASSLGVGTDSNQPQHF.

CDR3 sequence reads: CASHYRRTGQSNQPQHF. CDR3 coding DNA: TGTGCCAGCCACTATCGCCGGACAGGGCAAAGCAATCAGCCCCAGCATTTT. The V and J genes are TRBV28 and TRBJ1-5, with 8 bases that match TRBD1. V gave up 8 bases and J gave up 1 base; unmatched junction bases: 13. From germline, CDR1 is MDHEN and CDR2 SYDVKM. This CDR3 has 17 residues.